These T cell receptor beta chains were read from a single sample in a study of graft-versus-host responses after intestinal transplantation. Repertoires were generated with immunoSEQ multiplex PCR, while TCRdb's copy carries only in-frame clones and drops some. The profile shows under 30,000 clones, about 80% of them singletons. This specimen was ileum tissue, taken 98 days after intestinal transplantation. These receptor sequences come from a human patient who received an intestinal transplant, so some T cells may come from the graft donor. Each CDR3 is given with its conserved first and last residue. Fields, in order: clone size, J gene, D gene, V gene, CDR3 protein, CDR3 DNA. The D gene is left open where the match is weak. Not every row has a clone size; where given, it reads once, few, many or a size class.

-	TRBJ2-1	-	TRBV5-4	CASSFYNYNEQFF	TGTGCCAGCAGCTTTTACAACTACAATGAGCAGTTCTTC
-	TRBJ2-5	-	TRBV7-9	CASSQEETQYF	TGTGCCAGCAGCCAAGAAGAGACCCAGTACTTC
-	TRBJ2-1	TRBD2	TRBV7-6	CASSLASGAGNEQFF	TGTGCCAGCAGCTTAGCGAGCGGGGCCGGGAATGAGCAGTTCTTC
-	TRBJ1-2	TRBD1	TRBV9	CASSERDSIYGYTF	TGTGCCAGCAGCGAGCGGGACAGCATCTATGGCTACACCTTC
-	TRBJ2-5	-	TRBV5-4	CASSRSGATPKETQYF	TGTGCCAGCAGCCGCTCGGGGGCCACCCCTAAAGAGACCCAGTACTTC
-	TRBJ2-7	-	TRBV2	CASSEGGPVLSPGYEQYF	TGTGCCAGCAGTGAAGGGGGACCGGTTCTTTCCCCTGGGTACGAGCAGTACTTC
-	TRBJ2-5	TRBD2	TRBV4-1	CASSPPGGGETQYF	TGCGCCAGCAGCCCTCCCGGGGGGGGTGAGACCCAGTACTTC
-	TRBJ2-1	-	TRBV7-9	CASSSVGHPDEQFF	TGTGCCAGCAGCTCGGTGGGGCATCCCGATGAGCAGTTCTTC
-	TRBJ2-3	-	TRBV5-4	CASSPGPSTDTQYF	TGTGCCAGCAGCCCCGGACCGAGCACAGATACGCAGTATTTT
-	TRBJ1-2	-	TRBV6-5	CASSGRNGGEYGYTF	TGTGCCAGCAGTGGCCGGAACGGGGGCGAGTATGGCTACACCTTC
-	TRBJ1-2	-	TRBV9	CASSDGGGAGYTF	TGTGCCAGCAGCGATGGTGGGGGGGCAGGCTACACCTTC
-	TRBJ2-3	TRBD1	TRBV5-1	CASSLETGGLTDTQYF	TGCGCCAGCAGCTTGGAGACAGGGGGTCTCACAGATACGCAGTATTTT
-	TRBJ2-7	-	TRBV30	CAWDLGDSYEQYF	TGTGCCTGGGACTTGGGGGATTCCTACGAGCAGTACTTC
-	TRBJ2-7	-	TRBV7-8	CASSRGRTSSYEQYF	TGTGCCAGCAGCCGGGGGCGGACAAGCTCCTACGAGCAGTACTTC
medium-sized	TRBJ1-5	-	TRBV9	CASSGGPGSNQPQHF	TGTGCCAGCAGCGGAGGACCCGGGTCCAATCAGCCCCAGCATTTT
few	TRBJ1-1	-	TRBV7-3	CASSQGYSTEAFF	TGTGCCAGCTCTCAGGGGTATAGCACTGAAGCTTTCTTT
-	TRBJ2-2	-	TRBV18	CASSPSRSNTGELFF	TGTGCCAGCTCACCTTCTAGGTCCAACACCGGGGAGCTGTTTTTT
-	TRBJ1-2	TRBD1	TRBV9	CASSVADRVKGYTF	TGTGCCAGCAGCGTCGCGGACAGGGTGAAGGGCTACACCTTC
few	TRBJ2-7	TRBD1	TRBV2	CASRVDRASYEQYF	TGTGCCAGCAGGGTTGACAGGGCTTCCTACGAGCAGTACTTC
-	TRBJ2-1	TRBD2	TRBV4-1	CASSPRGGPNEQFF	TGCGCCAGCAGCCCGCGGGGGGGGCCCAATGAGCAGTTCTTC
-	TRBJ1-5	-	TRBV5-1	CASSLDSGRVQPQHF	TGCGCCAGCAGCTTGGATTCGGGGAGGGTTCAGCCCCAGCATTTT
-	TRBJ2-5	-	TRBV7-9	CASSPSGYQETQYF	TGTGCCAGCAGCCCATCAGGGTACCAAGAGACCCAGTACTTC
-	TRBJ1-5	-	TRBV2	CASRDYGGQPQHF	TGTGCCAGCAGGGATTACGGGGGCCAGCCCCAGCATTTT
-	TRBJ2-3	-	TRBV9	CASSVAGELSTDTQYF	TGTGCCAGCAGCGTAGCAGGAGAGCTAAGCACAGATACGCAGTATTTT
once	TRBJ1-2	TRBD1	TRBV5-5	CASSSRTGVGGYGYTF	TGTGCCAGCAGCTCCCGTACAGGGGTGGGTGGATATGGCTACACCTTC
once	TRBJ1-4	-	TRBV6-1	CASSEEAVRWATNEKLFF	TGTGCCAGCAGTGAAGAGGCAGTGAGGTGGGCAACTAATGAAAAACTGTTTTTT
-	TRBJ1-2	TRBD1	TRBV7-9	CASSLAPGQKNYGYTF	TGTGCCAGCAGCTTAGCCCCGGGACAGAAGAACTATGGCTACACCTTC
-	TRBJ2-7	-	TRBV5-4	CASSSGRGPYEQYF	TGTGCCAGCAGCTCCGGGAGGGGGCCCTACGAGCAGTACTTC
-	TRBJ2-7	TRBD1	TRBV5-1	CASSMTGGSYEQYF	TGCGCCAGCAGCATGACAGGGGGTAGCTACGAGCAGTACTTC
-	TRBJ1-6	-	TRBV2	CARQDTSNNSPLHF	TGTGCCAGACAGGACACTTCCAATAATTCACCCCTCCACTTT
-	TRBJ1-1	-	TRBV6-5	CASRVSSANTEAFF	TGTGCCAGCAGGGTATCGTCAGCGAACACTGAAGCTTTCTTT
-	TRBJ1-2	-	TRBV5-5	CASSLLGSWNYGYTF	TGTGCCAGCAGCTTGCTGGGGTCGTGGAACTATGGCTACACCTTC
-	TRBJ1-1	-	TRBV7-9	CASSFSPEAFF	TGTGCCAGCAGCTTCTCCCCTGAAGCTTTCTTT
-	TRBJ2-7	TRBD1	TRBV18	CASSPRTGVEYEQYF	TGTGCCAGCTCACCACGAACAGGGGTGGAGTACGAGCAGTACTTC
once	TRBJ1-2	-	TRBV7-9	CASSLGVSYTF	TGTGCCAGCAGCTTAGGGGTTAGCTACACCTTC
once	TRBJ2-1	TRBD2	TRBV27	CASSLWRGAIDEQFF	TGTGCCAGCAGTTTATGGCGGGGGGCGATCGATGAGCAGTTCTTC
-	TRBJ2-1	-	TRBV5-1	CASSRASNYNEQFF	TGCGCCAGCAGCCGGGCCTCCAACTACAATGAGCAGTTCTTC
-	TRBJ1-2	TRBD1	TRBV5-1	CASSLAGRPITGGAGGYTF	TGCGCCAGCAGCTTGGCTGGTCGGCCCATTACAGGGGGCGCGGGGGGCTACACCTTC
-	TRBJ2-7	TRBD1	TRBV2	CASFGLGQAPNEQYF	TGTGCCAGCTTTGGCCTCGGACAGGCTCCCAACGAGCAGTACTTC
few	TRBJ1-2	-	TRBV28	CASSWEANYGYTF	TGTGCCAGCAGTTGGGAAGCTAACTATGGCTACACCTTC
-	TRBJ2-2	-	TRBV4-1	CASSQEYPHTGELFF	TGCGCCAGCAGCCAAGAATACCCCCACACCGGGGAGCTGTTTTTT
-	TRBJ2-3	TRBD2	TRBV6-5	CAVLAGGTDTQYF	TGTGCCGTCCTAGCGGGGGGGACAGATACGCAGTATTTT
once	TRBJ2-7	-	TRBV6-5	CASRGFWGEQYF	TGTGCCAGCAGGGGATTTTGGGGGGAGCAGTACTTC
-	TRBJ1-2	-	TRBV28	CASSMTEYGYTF	TGTGCCAGCAGTATGACCGAGTATGGCTACACCTTC
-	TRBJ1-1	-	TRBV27	CASSPHIPGDEAFF	TGTGCCAGCAGTCCCCATATTCCTGGGGATGAAGCTTTCTTT
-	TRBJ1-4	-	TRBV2	CASSAQGNNEKLFF	TGTGCCAGCAGTGCGCAGGGGAATAATGAAAAACTGTTTTTT
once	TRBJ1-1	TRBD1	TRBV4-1	CASSQDGTGTTEAFF	TGCGCCAGCAGCCAAGATGGGACAGGGACCACTGAAGCTTTCTTT
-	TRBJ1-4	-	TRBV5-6	CASSFGVGSNEKLFF	TGTGCCAGCAGCTTCGGGGTCGGGTCGAATGAAAAACTGTTTTTT
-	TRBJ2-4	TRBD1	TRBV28	CASSPWTGNGKNIQYF	TGTGCCAGCAGTCCATGGACAGGGAATGGGAAAAACATTCAGTACTTC